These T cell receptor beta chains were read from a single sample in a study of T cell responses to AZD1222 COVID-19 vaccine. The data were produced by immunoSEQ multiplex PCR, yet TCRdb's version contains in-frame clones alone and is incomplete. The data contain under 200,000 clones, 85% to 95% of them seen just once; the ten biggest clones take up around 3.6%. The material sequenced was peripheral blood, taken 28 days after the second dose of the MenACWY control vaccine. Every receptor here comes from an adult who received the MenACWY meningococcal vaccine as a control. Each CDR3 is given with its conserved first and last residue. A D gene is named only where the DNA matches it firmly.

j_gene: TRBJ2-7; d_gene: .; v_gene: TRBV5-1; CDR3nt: TGCGCCAGCAGCTTGAGGGCACAGCGGAACGAGCAGTACTTC; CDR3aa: CASSLRAQRNEQYF
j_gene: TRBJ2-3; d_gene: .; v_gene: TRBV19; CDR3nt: TGTGCCAGTATTGGCCCCGGTGGTTTGGCAGATACGCAGTATTTT; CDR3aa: CASIGPGGLADTQYF
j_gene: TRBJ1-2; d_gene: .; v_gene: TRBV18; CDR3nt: TGTGCCAGCTCACCAGTTTCAGGGCTAAACTATGGCTACACCTTC; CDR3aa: CASSPVSGLNYGYTF
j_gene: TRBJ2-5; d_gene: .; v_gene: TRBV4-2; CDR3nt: TGTGCCAGCAGCCAAGGAGATCAGGGCAGGGAGACCCAGTACTTC; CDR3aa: CASSQGDQGRETQYF
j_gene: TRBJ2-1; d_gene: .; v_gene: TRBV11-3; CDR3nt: TGTGCCAGCGGTTGGAGGGTGCGAAAGAATGAGCAGTTCTTC; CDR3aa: CASGWRVRKNEQFF
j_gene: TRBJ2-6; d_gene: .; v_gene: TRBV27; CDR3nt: TGTGCCAGCAGTTCGCAGGGCTCTGGGGCCAACGTCCTGACTTTC; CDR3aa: CASSSQGSGANVLTF
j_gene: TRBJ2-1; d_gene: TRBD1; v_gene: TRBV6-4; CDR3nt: TGTGCCAGCCGGTCATCAGGGGGAACCTACAATGAGCAGTTCTTC; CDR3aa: CASRSSGGTYNEQFF
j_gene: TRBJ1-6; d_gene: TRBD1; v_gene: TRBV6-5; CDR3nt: TGTGCCAGCAGGGGCCGGGACAGGGAGAACTCACCCCTCCACTTT; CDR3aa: CASRGRDRENSPLHF
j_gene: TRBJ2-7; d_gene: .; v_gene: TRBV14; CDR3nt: TGTGCCAGCAGCCTACTAGGCGTCGGTCCCTACGAGCAGTACTTC; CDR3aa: CASSLLGVGPYEQYF
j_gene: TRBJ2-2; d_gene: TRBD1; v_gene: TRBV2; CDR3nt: TGTGCCAGGGACAGGGGAAACACCGGGGAGCTGTTTTTT; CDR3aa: CARDRGNTGELFF
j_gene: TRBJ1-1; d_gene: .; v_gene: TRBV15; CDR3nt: TGTGCCACCAGCAGAGGGGCAGCTTCTGCGAACACTGAAGCTTTCTTT; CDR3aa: CATSRGAASANTEAFF
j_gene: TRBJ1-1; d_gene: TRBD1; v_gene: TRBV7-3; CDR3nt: TGTGCCAGCAGCTTGTCCAGGGGGAGCACTGAAGCTTTCTTT; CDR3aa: CASSLSRGSTEAFF